Presented here are 21 T cell receptor beta chains from one specimen sequenced in a study of regulatory T cells in long-lasting Graves disease. Described time point: newly diagnosed GD, antithyroid drugs for less than 3 months. PBMC RNA served as the TCR library source. Building the TCR beta libraries relied on iRepertoire HTBI primers, and CDR3 regions underwent Arm-PCR. One entry per CDR3 protein, called by TCRdb with MiXCR from the multiplex PCR reads. The data show roughly 560,000 distinct CDR3 sequences, 15% to 20% seen once. These same data were also listed under a study on T cells in Graves' hyperthyroidism and ophthalmopathy.

The input for sequencing was peripheral blood mononuclear cells (PBMCs), taken at new diagnosis, from a patient treated with antithyroid drugs. The receptors here all came from a woman aged 35-60 years with Graves disease.

The table lists this clonotype with many counts. This chain links TRBV2 with TRBJ2-1; TRBD1 aligns across 10 bases. The CDR3 totals 14 residues. Germline V lookup: CDR1 SNHLY, CDR2 FYNNEI. V lost 9 bases and J lost 3; bases outside the gene matches: 5. The CDR3 protein is CASGGTGDYNEQFF. The CDR3, as DNA: TGTGCCAGTGGGGGGACAGGGGACTACAATGAGCAGTTCTTC.

CDR3 DNA: TGTGCCAGCAGCTTGAATGTGGCGGGTAATCAGCCCCAGCATTTT. Translating gives CASSLNVAGNQPQHF. This rearrangement joins TRBV5-8 to TRBJ1-5; D is unresolved. Trimming removed 1 base from V and 4 bases from J, with 12 bases in between. This CDR3 region has 15 residues. In germline, CDR1 is SGHTS, CDR2 YDEGEE.

The chain is built from TRBV19 and TRBJ1-1; D not certain. This CDR3 is 13 amino acids long. Germline CDR1 is LNHDA and CDR2 is SQIVND (reference sequence). V was cut by 3 bases and J by 3 bases, with 8 bases left in between. CDR3 bases: TGTGCCAGTAGTATTTATAGGGACACTGAAGCTTTCTTT. Translating gives CASSIYRDTEAFF.

V usage is TRBV2 and J usage is TRBJ2-7, with D hard to call. CDR3 length equals 13 residues. The germline V gene has CDR1 SNHLY and CDR2 FYNNEI. Trimming cost V 3 bases and J 4 bases, with 10 bases left between them. CDR3 coding DNA: TGTGCCAGCAGTGATCCGGCCATATACGAGCAGTACTTC. Its protein product is CASSDPAIYEQYF.

The chain combines TRBV20-1 with TRBJ2-5; 11 bases match TRBD2. Germline CDR1 is DFQATT and CDR2 is SNEGSKA (reference sequence). V dropped 8 bases and J dropped 2; count of bases not matched to a gene: 16. This CDR3 region has 17 residues. The DNA for the CDR3 is TGCAGTATTAAGCCCTTTAGCGGGGGGGCAAAACAAGAGACCCAGTACTTC. Translation: CSIKPFSGGAKQETQYF.

As to this clonotype: A much larger clone lies a single base off, so this may be a read error. The V gene is TRBV7-3, the J gene TRBJ2-7; TRBD2 matches at 15 bases. V trimming: 5 bases; J trimming: 7 bases; junction bases outside the gene matches: 12. Germline CDR1 is SGHTA and CDR2 is FQGTGA. The CDR3 runs to 17 residues. The CDR3 region is CASSPGLAGGPGNEQYF. As DNA, the CDR3 is TGTGCCAGCAGCCCCGGACTAGCGGGGGGGCCGGGGAATGAGCAGTACTTC.

This clonotype occurred many times. The chain couples TRBV5-1 to TRBJ1-6; D unresolved. V shed 2 bases and J shed 6 bases, with 12 bases lying between them. This CDR3 contains 15 residues. Germline lookup yields CDR1 SGHRS and CDR2 YFSETQ. This CDR3 is CASSFPEDSNSPLHF. As DNA, the CDR3 is TGCGCCAGCAGCTTTCCAGAAGACTCTAATTCACCCCTCCACTTT.

Remarks on this clonotype: Relative to the germline gene, one junction end is altered; a read error may explain this. The chain carries TRBV6-8 and TRBJ1-1, with D possibly being TRBD1 (6 bases). This CDR3 has 15 amino acids. CDR1 is MNHGY, CDR2 SAAAGT, per germline. CDR3 in amino acids: CASNYSNRVNTEAFF. CDR3 bases: TGTGCCAGCAATTACTCTAACAGGGTGAACACTGAAGCTTTCTTT.

This clonotype showed up just a few times. This chain connects TRBV7-3 to TRBJ2-1, with a weak D call TRBD2 (5 bases). The CDR3 is made up of 14 amino acids. Germline CDR1 and CDR2: SGHTA and FQGTGA. V dropped 1 base and J dropped 7 bases, with 11 bases sitting between them. In DNA form, the CDR3 reads TGTGCCAGCAGCTTAATCGGAGGATCAAATGAGCAGTTCTTC. Its translation: CASSLIGGSNEQFF.

The rearrangement joins TRBV20-1 to TRBJ1-3, with D unresolved. Germline values: CDR1 DFQATT, CDR2 SNEGSKA (reference sequence). Trimming pared 0 bases from V and 7 bases from J, leaving 22 bases between. The CDR3 sequence is 17 residues long. The CDR3 sequence is CSARDLRVEGRFNTIYF. DNA for the CDR3: TGCAGTGCTAGAGATCTTAGGGTGGAGGGCAGGTTTAACACCATATATTTT.

This clonotype was observed a handful of times. J is TRBJ1-6 and V is TRBV15; perhaps TRBD1 as D (6 bases). CDR3 length: 16 amino acids. V was cut by 3 bases and J by 7 bases, with 16 bases left in between. CDR1 is LNHNV, CDR2 YYDKDF, per germline (reference sequence). The CDR3 region has the DNA TGTGCCACCAGCAGGGATTACCAGGGGTCGAATTCACCCCTCCACTTT. It codes for CATSRDYQGSNSPLHF.

The CDR3 bases are TGTGCCAGCAGCTTAGAGGTCGGAATTAACTCTGGGGCCAACGTCCTGACTTTC. It codes for CASSLEVGINSGANVLTF. The chain employs TRBV11-2 and TRBJ2-6; unclear D gene. The CDR3 contains 18 residues. Looked up from germline, CDR1 is SGHAT and CDR2 is FQNNGV. Trimming shortened V by 0 bases and J by 0 bases, and 12 bases separated the two germline ends.

The CDR3 sequence is CASSVDGGDRGINEQFF. The DNA of the CDR3 is TGTGCCAGCAGCGTAGATGGGGGGGACAGGGGAATTAATGAGCAGTTCTTC. This sequence joins TRBV9 and TRBJ2-1; TRBD1 matches 10 bases. Germline loops: CDR1 SGDLS, CDR2 YYNGEE. Trimming took 0 bases from V and 7 from J; bases not matched to a gene: 10. CDR3 length equals 17 residues.

This clonotype was counted at least ten times. The chain uses TRBV3-1 and TRBJ2-2; no clear D. Between the trimmed V and J ends, which lost 2 bases and 6 bases, there was a span of 10 bases. Per germline, CDR1 LGHDT and CDR2 YNNKEL (reference sequence). The CDR3 length is 14 residues. This CDR3 is CASSQRLVSGELFF. The CDR3 DNA is TGTGCCAGCAGCCAACGCCTAGTATCCGGGGAGCTGTTTTTT. Full variable domain (remainder filled in from reference TRBV3-1 and TRBJ2-2): DTAVSQTPKYLVTQMGNDKSIKCEQNLGHDTMYWYKQDSKKFLKIMFSYNNKELIINETVPNRFSPKSPDKAHLNLHINSLELGDSAVYFCASSQRLVSGELFFGEGSRLTVL.

The chain is built from TRBV20-1 and TRBJ1-2; D gene ambiguous. This CDR3 has 13 residues. The V end lost 6 bases, the J end lost 2 bases, and 13 bases lay between the germline ends. Germline values: CDR1 DFQATT, CDR2 SNEGSKA (reference sequence). The CDR3 is CSAETGGNYGYTF. The CDR3 bases are TGCAGTGCCGAGACTGGCGGAAACTATGGCTACACCTTC.

This clonotype was seen repeatedly, ten times or more. The genes are TRBV27 and TRBJ1-1; no reliable D call. V was cut by 3 bases and J by 5 bases, with 16 bases left in between. The CDR3 sequence is 15 residues long. Per germline, CDR1 MNHEY and CDR2 SMNVEV (reference sequence). The CDR3 here is CASSLKGHSGTEAFF. CDR3 bases: TGTGCCAGCAGTTTGAAGGGTCACTCAGGAACTGAAGCTTTCTTT.

J is TRBJ1-2 and V is TRBV28; D ambiguous. CDR1 is MDHEN, CDR2 SYDVKM, per germline. CDR3 length: 12 amino acids. Trimming removed 2 bases from V and 9 bases from J, with 10 bases in between. CDR3 amino acids: CASSLSERSYTF. CDR3 DNA: TGTGCCAGCAGTTTAAGTGAAAGGAGCTACACCTTC.

The genes are TRBV19 and TRBJ1-1; no definite D call. The CDR3 runs 16 residues. V lost 2 bases, J lost 0 bases, and 13 bases lay in between. Germline V gene sequence: CDR1 LNHDA, CDR2 SQIVND (reference sequence). CDR3 bases: TGTGCCAGTAGTATAAAGTCCGCCTCGATGAACACTGAAGCTTTCTTT. Its translation is CASSIKSASMNTEAFF.

This clonotype was detected only a few times. A much larger clone lies one base from this, so it may be a read error. The chain uses TRBV12-3 or TRBV12-4 and TRBJ2-7, with unresolved D. The ends were cut back, 5 bases at V and 3 bases at J, with 5 bases in the middle. CDR3 size: 11 residues. In nucleotides, the CDR3 is TGTGCCAGCAGTGCGAACTACGAGCAGTACTTC. Amino acid sequence: CASSANYEQYF.

Concerning this clonotype itself: A much larger clone lies a single base off, so this may be a read error. This sequence joins TRBV2 and TRBJ1-4; 7 bases line up with TRBD1. This CDR3 spans 15 amino acids. Germline-derived CDR1 and CDR2 are SNHLY and FYNNEI. The CDR3 nucleotides are TGTGCCAGCAGACTATCCAGGGGGTTCAATGAAAAACTGTCTTTT. Residues: CASRLSRGFNEKLSF. Complete variable domain (other parts from reference TRBV2 and TRBJ1-4): EPEVTQTPSHQVTQMGQEVILRCVPISNHLYFYWYRQILGQKVEFLVSFYNNEISEKSEIFDDQFSVERPDGSNFTLKIRSTKLEDSAMYFCASRLSRGFNEKLSFGSGTQLSVL.

The chain has TRBV5-5 and TRBJ1-1; a weak D match, TRBD1 (5 bases). From germline, CDR1 is SGHKS and CDR2 YYEKEE (reference sequence). V gave up 4 bases and J gave up 1 base, with 14 bases separating them. This CDR3 region has 15 residues. The CDR3 loop is CASSMGTGGNTEAFF. The CDR3 coding sequence is TGTGCCAGCAGCATGGGGACGGGTGGGAACACTGAAGCTTTCTTT.